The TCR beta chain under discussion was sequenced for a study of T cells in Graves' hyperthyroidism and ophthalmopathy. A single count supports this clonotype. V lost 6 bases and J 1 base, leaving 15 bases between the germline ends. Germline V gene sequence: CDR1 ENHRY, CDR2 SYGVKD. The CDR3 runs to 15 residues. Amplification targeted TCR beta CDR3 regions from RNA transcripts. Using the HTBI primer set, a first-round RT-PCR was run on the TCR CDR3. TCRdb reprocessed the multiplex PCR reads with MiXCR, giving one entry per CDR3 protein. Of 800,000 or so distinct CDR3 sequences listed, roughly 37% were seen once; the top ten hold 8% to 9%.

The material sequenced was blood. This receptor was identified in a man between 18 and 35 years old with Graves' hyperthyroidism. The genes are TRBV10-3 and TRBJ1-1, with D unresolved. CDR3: CAISSSGYQNTEAFF. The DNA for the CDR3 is TGTGCCATCAGCTCTTCCGGGTATCAGAACACTGAAGCTTTCTTT.